This TCR beta chain was captured in a study of Graves' ophthalmopathy and Graves' hyperthyroidism. Study-wide findings and caveats: For predicting ophthalmopathy progression, the model had almost 71% sensitivity and 72% to 85% specificity. Classification of ophthalmopathy versus stable hyperthyroidism by a 13-signature model yielded around 90% sensitivity and 75% to 84% specificity.

As the template, RNA transcripts were used to amplify TCR beta CDR3 regions. After a first-round RT-PCR with HTBI primers, a second-round multiplex PCR was run. One entry per CDR3 protein, called by TCRdb with MiXCR from the multiplex PCR reads. The table shows a few hundred thousand distinct CDR3 sequences, with about 40% occurring only once. Hyperthyroidism patients had new diagnoses, durations under 2 months, and ages of 18 to 65. Patients were diagnosed from clinical symptoms, serum thyroxine, TRAb, thyroid ultrasound and orbital computed tomography. CDR1 is SGHRS and CDR2 is YFSETQ in the germline V gene. V was trimmed by 6 bases and J by 2 bases, leaving 11 bases between them. This CDR3 contains 14 residues. To note about this clonotype: Its antigen remains unknown.

The material sequenced was peripheral blood or thyroid tissue (not recorded which). The chain carries TRBV5-1 and TRBJ1-4; D may be TRBD1 (5 bases). The TCR was taken from an adult man with Graves' hyperthyroidism. This CDR3 is CASKPGRTNEKLFF. DNA of the CDR3: TGCGCCAGCAAACCGGGACGGACTAATGAAAAACTGTTTTTT.